These T cell receptor beta chains were read from a single sample in a study of T cell repertoires in cytomegalovirus infection. Each CDR3 protein gets one entry after TCRdb re-called the reads with MiXCR. The data show roughly 500,000 distinct CDR3 sequences, approximately 15% seen once. Source material: CD8+ T cells from PBMCs. Every receptor here comes from a human donor in good health (CMV status not recorded). Some clones in this sample may be carry-over from other donors' samples. Both conserved end residues are part of each CDR3. The D gene is left open where the match is weak. Part of the rows lack a size; the others show once, few, many or a class for expanded clones.

abundance: few
d_gene: TRBD1
v_gene: TRBV13
j_gene: TRBJ1-2
CDR3aa: CASSSGQGSTYGYTF
CDR3nt: TGTGCCAGCAGCTCCGGACAGGGGAGTACCTATGGCTACACCTTC

abundance: NA
d_gene: TRBD1
v_gene: TRBV2
j_gene: TRBJ1-2
CDR3aa: CASSGGTGAPKGYTF
CDR3nt: TGTGCCAGCAGTGGGGGGACAGGGGCTCCTAAAGGCTACACCTTC

abundance: many
d_gene: NA
v_gene: TRBV24-1
j_gene: TRBJ2-1
CDR3aa: CATSDFGENNEQFF
CDR3nt: TGTGCCACCAGTGATTTCGGGGAAAACAATGAGCAGTTCTTC

abundance: many
d_gene: NA
v_gene: TRBV27
j_gene: TRBJ1-1
CDR3aa: CASSLFPGPSEAFF
CDR3nt: TGTGCCAGCAGTTTATTCCCTGGACCTTCTGAAGCTTTCTTT

abundance: many
d_gene: NA
v_gene: TRBV11-2
j_gene: TRBJ1-5
CDR3aa: CASSLFNGQPQHF
CDR3nt: TGTGCCAGCAGCTTATTTAATGGCCAGCCCCAGCATTTT

abundance: many
d_gene: TRBD1
v_gene: TRBV11-2
j_gene: TRBJ1-1
CDR3aa: CASSSGTGRGNTEAFF
CDR3nt: TGTGCCAGCAGCTCCGGGACAGGGAGGGGGAACACTGAAGCTTTCTTT

abundance: few
d_gene: NA
v_gene: TRBV7-6
j_gene: TRBJ2-3
CDR3aa: CASSAKGHTDTQYF
CDR3nt: TGTGCCAGCAGCGCGAAGGGGCACACAGATACGCAGTATTTT

abundance: few
d_gene: NA
v_gene: TRBV20-1
j_gene: TRBJ1-2
CDR3aa: CSAIYSVATTGYTF
CDR3nt: TGCAGTGCTATTTATTCCGTGGCTACTACAGGCTACACCTTC

abundance: many
d_gene: NA
v_gene: TRBV11-2
j_gene: TRBJ2-1
CDR3aa: CASTPPGQGYNEQFF
CDR3nt: TGTGCCAGCACCCCTCCGGGGCAGGGATACAATGAGCAGTTCTTC

abundance: NA
d_gene: TRBD2
v_gene: TRBV4-2
j_gene: TRBJ2-2
CDR3aa: CASSQVSLSLAGATGELFF
CDR3nt: TGTGCCAGCAGCCAAGTATCATTATCTCTAGCGGGGGCCACCGGGGAGCTGTTTTTT

abundance: few
d_gene: TRBD1
v_gene: TRBV29-1
j_gene: TRBJ1-1
CDR3aa: CSVEDLQGDIKAFF
CDR3nt: TGCAGCGTTGAAGATCTTCAGGGGGACATTAAAGCTTTCTTT

abundance: many
d_gene: NA
v_gene: TRBV12-3/TRBV12-4
j_gene: TRBJ2-7
CDR3aa: CASSQGGGSGWLEQYF
CDR3nt: TGTGCCAGCAGCCAAGGAGGAGGGAGCGGGTGGCTCGAGCAGTACTTC

abundance: few
d_gene: NA
v_gene: TRBV3-1
j_gene: TRBJ2-5
CDR3aa: CASSSLYQETQYF
CDR3nt: TGTGCCAGCAGCTCCTTGTACCAAGAGACCCAGTACTTC

abundance: few
d_gene: NA
v_gene: TRBV12-3/TRBV12-4
j_gene: TRBJ2-7
CDR3aa: CASSLEGITYEQYF
CDR3nt: TGTGCCAGCAGTTTGGAGGGGATCACCTACGAGCAGTACTTC

abundance: NA
d_gene: NA
v_gene: TRBV9
j_gene: TRBJ2-7
CDR3aa: CASSPQGGGTREQYF
CDR3nt: TGTGCCAGCAGCCCGCAGGGGGGGGGGACGCGCGAGCAGTACTTC

abundance: many
d_gene: NA
v_gene: TRBV12-3/TRBV12-4
j_gene: TRBJ2-7
CDR3aa: CASTFTGSPSEQYF
CDR3nt: TGTGCCAGCACCTTTACTGGGAGCCCCAGCGAGCAGTACTTC

abundance: few
d_gene: NA
v_gene: TRBV14
j_gene: TRBJ2-7
CDR3aa: CASSQDLDFHEQYF
CDR3nt: TGTGCCAGCAGCCAAGATCTCGACTTCCACGAGCAGTACTTC

abundance: many
d_gene: TRBD1
v_gene: TRBV27
j_gene: TRBJ1-2
CDR3aa: CASSLSGQGSYGYTF
CDR3nt: TGTGCCAGCAGTTTATCGGGACAGGGCAGCTATGGCTACACCTTC

abundance: many
d_gene: NA
v_gene: TRBV12-3/TRBV12-4
j_gene: TRBJ2-2
CDR3aa: CASKREGTGELFF
CDR3nt: TGTGCCAGCAAGAGAGAGGGGACCGGGGAGCTGTTTTTT

abundance: many
d_gene: TRBD2
v_gene: TRBV7-7
j_gene: TRBJ2-3
CDR3aa: CASSLTGGQSDTQYF
CDR3nt: TGTGCCAGCAGCTTAACGGGGGGGCAGTCAGATACGCAGTATTTT

abundance: few
d_gene: NA
v_gene: TRBV27
j_gene: TRBJ1-2
CDR3aa: CASTPSGGGDGYTF
CDR3nt: TGTGCCAGCACCCCATCCGGGGGGGGCGATGGCTACACCTTC

abundance: NA
d_gene: TRBD1
v_gene: TRBV6-6
j_gene: TRBJ2-2
CDR3aa: CASRSNRGQIGELFF
CDR3nt: TGTGCCAGCCGTTCCAACAGGGGGCAGATCGGGGAGCTGTTTTTT

abundance: many
d_gene: TRBD2
v_gene: TRBV11-2
j_gene: TRBJ2-3
CDR3aa: CASSGLLAGIPDTQYF
CDR3nt: TGTGCCAGCAGCGGCTTACTAGCGGGGATCCCAGATACGCAGTATTTT

abundance: once
d_gene: NA
v_gene: TRBV7-4
j_gene: TRBJ2-1
CDR3aa: CASSPNRDRSSYNEQFF
CDR3nt: TGTGCCAGCAGCCCCAACCGCGACAGGAGCTCCTACAATGAGCAGTTCTTC

abundance: many
d_gene: NA
v_gene: TRBV7-6
j_gene: TRBJ1-3
CDR3aa: CASSSLGAGNTIYF
CDR3nt: TGTGCCAGCAGCTCCCTGGGGGCTGGAAACACCATATATTTT

abundance: many
d_gene: TRBD2
v_gene: TRBV27
j_gene: TRBJ2-2
CDR3aa: CASSLNGAGGPTTGELFF
CDR3nt: TGTGCCAGCAGTTTAAACGGGGCGGGAGGGCCGACCACCGGGGAGCTGTTTTTT

abundance: NA
d_gene: NA
v_gene: TRBV4-1
j_gene: TRBJ2-1
CDR3aa: CASSYRFTRNEQFF
CDR3nt: TGCGCCAGCAGCTACCGGTTCACCCGGAATGAGCAGTTCTTC

abundance: few
d_gene: NA
v_gene: TRBV19
j_gene: TRBJ2-1
CDR3aa: CASSSNRAPLYNEQFF
CDR3nt: TGTGCCAGTAGCTCCAACAGGGCCCCGCTTTACAATGAGCAGTTCTTC

abundance: NA
d_gene: NA
v_gene: TRBV6-1
j_gene: TRBJ1-3
CDR3aa: CASVSRSYGNTIYF
CDR3nt: TGTGCCAGCGTCTCGAGGTCCTATGGAAACACCATATATTTT

abundance: NA
d_gene: NA
v_gene: TRBV19
j_gene: TRBJ2-5
CDR3aa: CASSIVERHVETQYF
CDR3nt: TGTGCCAGTAGTATAGTGGAAAGACATGTGGAGACCCAGTACTTC

abundance: few
d_gene: NA
v_gene: TRBV11-1
j_gene: TRBJ1-2
CDR3aa: CASSFSGETNYGYTF
CDR3nt: TGTGCCAGCAGCTTCTCCGGCGAAACTAACTATGGCTACACCTTC

abundance: few
d_gene: NA
v_gene: TRBV30
j_gene: TRBJ1-1
CDR3aa: CAWTGGRGHTEAFF
CDR3nt: TGTGCCTGGACCGGGGGCAGGGGACACACTGAAGCTTTCTTT

abundance: many
d_gene: TRBD2
v_gene: TRBV7-3
j_gene: TRBJ2-3
CDR3aa: CASSAIGGGTDTQYF
CDR3nt: TGTGCCAGCAGCGCAATCGGGGGGGGCACAGATACGCAGTATTTT

abundance: many
d_gene: TRBD1
v_gene: TRBV7-9
j_gene: TRBJ2-7
CDR3aa: CASSPRTGYSSYEQYF
CDR3nt: TGTGCCAGCAGCCCGAGGACAGGTTATTCCTCCTACGAGCAGTACTTC

abundance: once
d_gene: TRBD2
v_gene: TRBV6-5
j_gene: TRBJ2-1
CDR3aa: CASSRGTSGEQFF
CDR3nt: TGTGCCAGCAGCCGAGGGACTAGCGGGGAGCAGTTCTTC

abundance: many
d_gene: TRBD2
v_gene: TRBV7-2
j_gene: TRBJ2-7
CDR3aa: CASSALAGLGEQYF
CDR3nt: TGTGCCAGCAGCGCACTAGCGGGACTCGGCGAGCAGTACTTC

abundance: few
d_gene: NA
v_gene: TRBV20-1
j_gene: TRBJ2-1
CDR3aa: CSARSRGQNEQFF
CDR3nt: TGCAGTGCTAGGTCGAGAGGTCAAAATGAGCAGTTCTTC

abundance: many
d_gene: TRBD1
v_gene: TRBV7-9
j_gene: TRBJ1-1
CDR3aa: CASSLQTGRTSEAFF
CDR3nt: TGTGCCAGCAGCCTCCAGACAGGGCGGACTTCTGAAGCTTTCTTT

abundance: few
d_gene: NA
v_gene: TRBV6-1
j_gene: TRBJ2-7
CDR3aa: CASSPHGRGLSYEQYF
CDR3nt: TGTGCCAGCAGTCCCCACGGGCGGGGCCTCTCCTACGAGCAGTACTTC

abundance: NA
d_gene: NA
v_gene: TRBV7-2
j_gene: TRBJ1-1
CDR3aa: CASSQAGAFF
CDR3nt: TGTGCCAGCAGCCAGGCGGGAGCTTTCTTT

abundance: NA
d_gene: NA
v_gene: TRBV15
j_gene: TRBJ2-5
CDR3aa: CATSTLGYQETQYF
CDR3nt: TGTGCCACCAGCACGCTGGGATACCAAGAGACCCAGTACTTC

abundance: NA
d_gene: NA
v_gene: TRBV15
j_gene: TRBJ2-1
CDR3aa: CATSRGQTMGNEQFF
CDR3nt: TGTGCCACCAGCAGAGGGCAAACCATGGGCAATGAGCAGTTCTTC